These 11 T cell receptor delta chains were all obtained from the same sample, sequenced in a study of gamma-delta chains in newborns, infants, children. TCRdb called clones anew from the reads with CATT. The table has 15,000 or so delta-chain clones, 7.3% seen once. The source material was blood. Source of these receptors: a child who was a newborn, infant or young child, either healthy, febrile or measles-vaccinated (not recorded which).

This clone was observed a few times. The rearrangement links TRDV2 to TRDJ3; 8 bases agree with TRDD3. V lost 2 bases to trimming and J lost 1 base; unmatched junction nucleotides: 9. CDR1 GEAIGNYY and CDR2 EKD come from the germline V gene. The CDR3 is made up of 19 amino acids. The CDR3 DNA is TGTGCCTGTGACAGTACTGGGGGCCGGAGGTCCTGGGACACCCGACAGATGTTTTTC. Translating it yields CACDSTGGRRSWDTRQMFF.

The table lists this clone with many counts. The J gene is TRDJ3, the V gene TRDV2; D is perhaps TRDD3 (6 bases). The CDR3 has 17 residues. CDR1 and CDR2 (germline): GEAIGNYY, EKD. The V end lost 2 bases, the J end lost 0 bases, and 10 bases lay between the germline ends. The CDR3 DNA follows: TGTGCCTGTGACAAAGTACTGGGCTCCTGGGACACCCGACAGATGTTTTTC. This encodes CACDKVLGSWDTRQMFF.

With respect to this clone: The sample holds other DNA sequences that translate to the same CDR3. This chain links TRDV2 with TRDJ3; TRDD3 agrees at 12 bases. From germline, CDR1 is GEAIGNYY and CDR2 EKD. CDR3 size: 18 residues. The junction had 9 bases not matched to a gene; V was cut back by 0 bases and J by 10 bases. This CDR3 reads CACDTVYWGIQYTRQMFF. DNA of the CDR3: TGTGCCTGTGACACCGTGTACTGGGGGATACAATATACCCGACAGATGTTTTTC.

This clone was found many times. This may stem from a read error, because a much larger clone lies one nucleotide away. The chain recombines TRDV2 with TRDJ3; 13 nucleotides line up with TRDD3. Germline CDR1 reads GEAIGNYY; CDR2 reads EKD. The CDR3 extends over 19 amino acids. In DNA, the CDR3 is TGTGCCCGTGACATACTGGGGGATACGAGCTCCTGGGACACCCGACAGATGTTTTTC. This translates into CARDILGDTSSWDTRQMFF.

This clone was seen many times. A much larger clone differs from this one at a single base, so this may be a read error. Other DNA sequences within the sample encode an identical CDR3. The chain links TRDV2 to TRDJ3; possible D gene TRDD3, 6 bases. The V and J ends lost 0 bases and 0 bases respectively, with 11 bases between them. The CDR3 is 18 amino acids. The germline CDR1 and CDR2 sequences are GEAIGNYY and EKD. The CDR3 nucleotides are TGTGCCTGTGACACCGGCTGGGGAAGCTCCTGGGACACCCGACAGATGTTTTTC. It encodes CACDTGWGSSWDTRQMFF.

In this sample, this clone turned up a few times. It is likely a read error: a sequence one base away is far more abundant. The sample carries other DNA sequences with the same CDR3. The chain uses TRDV2 and TRDJ3, with TRDD3 matching over 11 bases. Looked up from germline, CDR1 is GEAIGNYY and CDR2 is EKD. This CDR3 is built from 18 residues. CDR3: CACDKVLGDTWDTRQMFF. The CDR3 DNA reads TGTGCCTGCGACAAAGTACTGGGGGATACCTGGGACACCCGACAGATGTTTTTC.

The chain couples TRDV2 to TRDJ3; D is uncertain. In germline, CDR1 is GEAIGNYY, CDR2 EKD. The CDR3 is 19 amino acids. Trimming took off 3 bases at V and 0 bases at J, with 17 bases between the two ends. The CDR3 nucleotides read TGTGCCTGTGACTTTCTGGATGCCTCGAGCTCCTGGGACACCCGACAGATGTTTTTC. Encoded protein: CACDFLDASSSWDTRQMFF.

The V and J genes are TRDV2 and TRDJ3, with TRDD3 identical over 13 bases. The CDR3 extends over 19 amino acids. Trimming removed 0 bases from V and 3 bases from J; junction bases left unmatched: 4. Germline V gene lookup returns CDR1 GEAIGNYY and CDR2 EKD. CDR3 DNA: TGTGCCTGTGACACCCTTACTGGGGGATACGACTGGGACACCCGACAGATGTTTTTC. It encodes CACDTLTGGYDWDTRQMFF.

The sample holds a few counts of this clone. A clone one base away is much larger, so this may be a read error. The chain recombines TRDV2 with TRDJ2; D is unresolved. The CDR3 spans 15 residues. Germline values: CDR1 GEAIGNYY, CDR2 EKD. In DNA, the CDR3 is TGTGCCTGTGACACCGTCAGGACTTTGGCAGCACAACTCTTCTTT. It specifies CACDTVRTLAAQLFF.

J is TRDJ3 and V is TRDV2; TRDD3 matches at 13 bases. This CDR3 contains 20 residues. Germline V gene data show CDR1 as GEAIGNYY and CDR2 as EKD. Trimming removed 3 bases from V and 0 bases from J; junction bases left unmatched: 7. CDR3 sequence: CACDALGDTGSSWDTRQMFF. In nucleotides, the CDR3 is TGTGCCTGTGACGCACTGGGGGATACGGGTAGCTCCTGGGACACCCGACAGATGTTTTTC.

This clone was detected only a few times. The chain employs TRDV2 and TRDJ3; 11 nucleotides line up with TRDD3. The CDR3 is made up of 19 amino acids. V lost 3 bases, J lost 2 bases, and 8 bases stayed unmatched. Germline-derived CDR1 and CDR2 are GEAIGNYY and EKD. This chain's CDR3 is CACDGVLGDRAWDTRQMFF. In DNA form, the CDR3 reads TGTGCCTGTGACGGTGTACTGGGGGATAGAGCCTGGGACACCCGACAGATGTTTTTC.